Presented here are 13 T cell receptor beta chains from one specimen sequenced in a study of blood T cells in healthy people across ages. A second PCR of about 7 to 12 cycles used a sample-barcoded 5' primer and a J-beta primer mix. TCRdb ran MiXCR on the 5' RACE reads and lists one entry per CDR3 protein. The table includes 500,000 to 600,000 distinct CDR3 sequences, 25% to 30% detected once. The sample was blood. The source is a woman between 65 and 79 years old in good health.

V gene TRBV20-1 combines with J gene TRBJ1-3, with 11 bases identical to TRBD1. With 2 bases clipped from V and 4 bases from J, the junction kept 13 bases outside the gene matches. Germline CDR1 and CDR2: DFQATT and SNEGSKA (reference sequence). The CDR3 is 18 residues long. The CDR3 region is CSARNRGQGEEYGNTIYF. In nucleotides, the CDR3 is TGCAGTGCTAGAAATAGGGGACAGGGGGAGGAATACGGAAACACCATATATTTT.

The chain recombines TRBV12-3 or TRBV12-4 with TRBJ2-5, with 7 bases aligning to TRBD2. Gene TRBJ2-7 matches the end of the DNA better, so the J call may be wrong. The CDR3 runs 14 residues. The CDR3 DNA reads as TGTGCCAGCAGTAAAGCGGGGTTGGTCGGCGAGCAGTACTTC. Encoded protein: CASSKAGLVGEQYF.

This CDR3 reads CAIGGQTYEQYF. DNA for the CDR3: TGTGCCATCGGTGGACAGACCTACGAGCAGTACTTC. This chain links TRBV10-3 with TRBJ2-5; tentatively, D is TRBD1 (6 bases). With the DNA end fitting TRBJ2-7 better, the J assignment may be wrong. Per the germline V gene, CDR1 is ENHRY and CDR2 is SYGVKD. CDR3 length: 12 amino acids.

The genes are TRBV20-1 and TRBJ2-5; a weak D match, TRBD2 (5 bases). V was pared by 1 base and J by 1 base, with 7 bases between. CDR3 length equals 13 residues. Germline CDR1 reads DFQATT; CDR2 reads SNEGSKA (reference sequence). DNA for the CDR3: TGCAGTGCTAGAGGGCTAGCCCAAGAGACCCAGTACTTC. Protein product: CSARGLAQETQYF.

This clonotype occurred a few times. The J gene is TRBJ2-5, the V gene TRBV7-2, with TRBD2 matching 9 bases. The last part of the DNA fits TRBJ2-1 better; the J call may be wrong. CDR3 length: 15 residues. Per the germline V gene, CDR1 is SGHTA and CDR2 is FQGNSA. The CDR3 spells CASSLQLVAGDEQFF. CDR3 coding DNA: TGTGCCAGCAGCTTACAGTTGGTAGCGGGAGATGAGCAGTTCTTC.

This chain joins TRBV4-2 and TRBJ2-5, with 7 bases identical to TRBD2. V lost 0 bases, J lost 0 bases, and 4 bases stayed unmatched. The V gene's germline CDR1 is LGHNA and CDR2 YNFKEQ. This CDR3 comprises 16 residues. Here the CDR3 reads CASSQDHLADQETQYF. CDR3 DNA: TGTGCCAGCAGCCAAGATCACCTAGCGGACCAAGAGACCCAGTACTTC.

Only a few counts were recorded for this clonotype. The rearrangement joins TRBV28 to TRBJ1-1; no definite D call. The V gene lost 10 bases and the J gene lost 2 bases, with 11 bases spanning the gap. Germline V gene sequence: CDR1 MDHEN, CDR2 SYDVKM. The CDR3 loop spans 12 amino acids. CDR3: CAILDRNTEAFF. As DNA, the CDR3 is TGTGCCATTCTGGACCGTAACACTGAAGCTTTCTTT.

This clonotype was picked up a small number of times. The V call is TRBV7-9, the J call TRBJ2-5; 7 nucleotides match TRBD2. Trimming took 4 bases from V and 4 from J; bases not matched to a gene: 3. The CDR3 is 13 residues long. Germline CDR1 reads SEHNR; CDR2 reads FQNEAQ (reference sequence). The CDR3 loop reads CASSWRGRETQYF. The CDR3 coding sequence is TGTGCCAGCAGCTGGCGGGGGAGAGAGACCCAGTACTTC.

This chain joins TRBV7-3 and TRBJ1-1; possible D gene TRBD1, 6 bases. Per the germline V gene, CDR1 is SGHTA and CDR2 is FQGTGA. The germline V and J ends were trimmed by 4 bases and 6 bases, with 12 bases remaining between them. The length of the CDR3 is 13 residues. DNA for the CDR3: TGTGCCAGCAGCTCACAGGGAGGGTCTGAAGCTTTCTTT. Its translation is CASSSQGGSEAFF.

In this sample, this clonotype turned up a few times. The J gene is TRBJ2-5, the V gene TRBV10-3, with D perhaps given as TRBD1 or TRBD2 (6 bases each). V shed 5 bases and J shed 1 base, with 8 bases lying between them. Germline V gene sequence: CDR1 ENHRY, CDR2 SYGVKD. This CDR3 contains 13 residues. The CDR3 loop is CAISTGAQETQYF. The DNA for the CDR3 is TGTGCCATCAGTACGGGGGCCCAAGAGACCCAGTACTTC.

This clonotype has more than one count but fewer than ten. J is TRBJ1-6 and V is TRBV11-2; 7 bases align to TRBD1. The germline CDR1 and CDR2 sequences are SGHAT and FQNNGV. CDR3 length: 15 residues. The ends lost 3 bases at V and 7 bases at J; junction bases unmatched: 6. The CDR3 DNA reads TGTGCCAGCAGCTTTAGCTCACAGGGGAATTCACCCCTCCACTTT. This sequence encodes CASSFSSQGNSPLHF.

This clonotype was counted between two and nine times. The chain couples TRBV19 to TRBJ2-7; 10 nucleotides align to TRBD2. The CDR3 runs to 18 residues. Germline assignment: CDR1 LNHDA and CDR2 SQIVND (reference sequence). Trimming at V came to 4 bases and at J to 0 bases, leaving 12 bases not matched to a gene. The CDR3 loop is CASSKFGLADLSSYEQYF. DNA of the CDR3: TGTGCCAGTAGTAAGTTCGGACTAGCGGACCTGAGCTCCTACGAGCAGTACTTC.

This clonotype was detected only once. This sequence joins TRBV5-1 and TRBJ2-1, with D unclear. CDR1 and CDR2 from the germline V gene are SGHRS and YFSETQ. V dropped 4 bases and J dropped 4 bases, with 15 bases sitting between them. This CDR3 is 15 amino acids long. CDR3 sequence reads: CASSRNSDTYNEQFF. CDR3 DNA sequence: TGCGCCAGCAGCAGAAACAGTGACACATACAATGAGCAGTTCTTC.